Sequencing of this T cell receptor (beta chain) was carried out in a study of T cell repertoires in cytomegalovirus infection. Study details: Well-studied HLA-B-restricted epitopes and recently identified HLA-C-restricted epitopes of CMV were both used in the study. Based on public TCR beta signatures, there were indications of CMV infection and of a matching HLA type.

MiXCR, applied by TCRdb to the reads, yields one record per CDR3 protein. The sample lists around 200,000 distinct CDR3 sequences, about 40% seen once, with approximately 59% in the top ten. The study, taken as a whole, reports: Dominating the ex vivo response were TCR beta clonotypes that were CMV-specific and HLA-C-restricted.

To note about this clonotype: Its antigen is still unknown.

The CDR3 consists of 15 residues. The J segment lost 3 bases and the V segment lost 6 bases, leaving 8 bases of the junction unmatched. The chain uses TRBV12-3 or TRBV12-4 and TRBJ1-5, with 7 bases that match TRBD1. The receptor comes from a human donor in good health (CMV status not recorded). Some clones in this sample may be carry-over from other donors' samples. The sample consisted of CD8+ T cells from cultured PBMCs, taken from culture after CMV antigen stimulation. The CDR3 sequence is CASSPGQAFNQPQHF. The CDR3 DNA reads TGTGCCAGCAGCCCCGGACAGGCCTTCAATCAGCCCCAGCATTTT.